Detailed here is one T cell receptor beta chain. The antigen is not known. These data come from a study of T-cell reconstitution after alpha-beta-depleted transplantation in children. Whole-study results and caveats: Where some patients showed high TCRbeta diversity at day 60, it came from recipient T cells and thymic progenitors that had survived. Newly generated T cells supplied most T-cell counts and diversity one year post-transplant.

The CDR3 spans 14 residues. V dropped 2 bases and J dropped 4 bases, with 11 bases sitting between them. Germline V gene lookup returns CDR1 MDHEN and CDR2 SYDVKM. Unique molecular identifiers were incorporated into the prepared TCRbeta library. TCRdb itself ran the PCR reads through MiXCR, one entry per CDR3 protein. The sample lists 250,000 to 400,000 distinct CDR3 sequences; approximately 23% were seen once. This chain connects TRBV28 to TRBJ1-2; D is unresolved. The source of this sequence is a male patient younger than 18 who had a stem cell transplant for acute lymphoblastic leukemia, so the T cells may come from the graft donor. Material: PBMCs, mostly from graft donor cells, obtained 180 days after TCRalphabeta/CD19-depleted stem cell transplant. This chain's CDR3 is CASSLRASSYGYTF. In DNA form, the CDR3 reads TGTGCCAGCAGTTTAAGGGCCTCCAGCTATGGCTACACCTTC.